These 27 T cell receptor beta chains were sequenced from one sample in a study of T cells in Graves' hyperthyroidism and ophthalmopathy. TCR beta CDR3 regions were amplified from RNA. RT-PCR in the first round (using the HTBI primer set) targeted the TCR CDR3. TCRdb reprocessed the multiplex PCR reads with MiXCR, giving one entry per CDR3 protein. The data contain roughly 300,000 distinct CDR3 sequences, approximately 14% of them singletons. Input material: blood. These receptors originate from a woman aged 30 to 39 with Graves' hyperthyroidism.

This clonotype has a handful of counts. J is TRBJ2-7 and V is TRBV29-1, with 7 bases matching TRBD2. CDR3 length: 16 amino acids. Losses at the gene ends were 6 bases for V and 1 base for J; bases not matched to a gene: 15. Germline-derived CDR1 and CDR2 are SQVTM and ANQGSEA. CDR3 in amino acids: CSVTSSRDYSSYEQYF. The CDR3, as DNA: TGCAGCGTCACCTCCTCCCGGGACTATAGTTCCTACGAGCAGTACTTC.

Remarks on this clonotype: A much larger clone is a single base away; this may be a read error. This chain uses TRBV30 with TRBJ1-1, with a weak D call TRBD1 (6 bases). The CDR3 consists of 14 residues. Germline CDR1 reads GTSNPN; CDR2 reads SVGIG (reference sequence). V lost 2 bases, J lost 4 bases, and 14 bases lay in between. For the CDR3, the DNA is TGTGCCTGGAGTCGAAACAGGGAAGGCACTGAAGCTTTCTTT. Translation: CAWSRNREGTEAFF.

Ten or more counts support this clonotype. The rearrangement links TRBV28 to TRBJ2-7; D is perhaps TRBD1 or TRBD2 (7 bases each). This CDR3 comprises 13 residues. Germline lookup yields CDR1 MDHEN and CDR2 SYDVKM. The germline V and J ends were trimmed by 6 bases and 5 bases, with 14 bases remaining between them. DNA for the CDR3: TGTGCCAGCAGCCTCGGGGGGACAGACGAGCAGTACTTC. Its translation is CASSLGGTDEQYF.

This clonotype was recorded many times. The V and J genes are TRBV7-2 and TRBJ2-7, with 9 bases fitting TRBD1. The CDR3 length is 14 residues. J gave up 4 bases and V 6 bases, and 7 bases lay outside the gene matches. Germline CDR1 SGHTA, CDR2 FQGNSA. In DNA, the CDR3 is TGTGCCAGCAGGGACAGGGGCGCTGGATACGAGCAGTACTTC. This gives the protein CASRDRGAGYEQYF. Full variable domain (missing parts from reference TRBV7-2 and TRBJ2-7): GAGVSQSPSNKVTEKGKDVELRCDPISGHTALYWYRQSLGQGLEFLIYFQGNSAPDKSGLPSDRFSAERTGGSVSTLTIQRTQQEDSAVYLCASRDRGAGYEQYFGPGTRLTVT.

This clonotype has ten or more counts. The gene calls are TRBV2 and TRBJ2-3; the D gene could be TRBD1 or TRBD2 (5 bases each). Germline V gives CDR1 SNHLY, CDR2 FYNNEI. Trimming removed 6 bases from V and 2 bases from J, with 9 bases in between. CDR3 size: 13 residues. CDR3 in DNA: TGTGCCAGCAGGGGGGATATCACAGATACGCAGTATTTT. It encodes CASRGDITDTQYF.

Notes on this clonotype: This may be a read error: a much more frequent sequence differs by one nucleotide. The V gene is TRBV5-6, the J gene TRBJ2-1, with TRBD2 as a possible D gene (6 bases). V was cut by 7 bases and J by 10 bases, with 24 bases left in between. This CDR3 has 15 amino acids. Per the germline V gene, CDR1 is SGHDT and CDR2 is YYEEEE. CDR3 in DNA: TGTGCCAGCGGACCAGGGACTTCATCACTTCTCGAGCAGTTCTTC. Translated: CASGPGTSSLLEQFF.

The chain carries TRBV5-5 and TRBJ1-1, with D possibly matching TRBD1 (5 bases). This CDR3 region has 14 residues. CDR1 and CDR2 (germline): SGHKS, YYEKEE (reference sequence). The V and J ends lost 1 base and 2 bases respectively, with 9 bases between them. CDR3 nucleotide sequence: TGTGCCAGCAGCTTGCGGGGACTAAACACTGAAGCTTTCTTT. Amino acids: CASSLRGLNTEAFF.

This clonotype showed up many times. The chain is built from TRBV28 and TRBJ1-1, with TRBD1 as a possible D gene (6 bases). Germline V gene lookup returns CDR1 MDHEN and CDR2 SYDVKM. V lost 5 bases and J lost 4, with 14 bases in between. CDR3 size: 14 residues. CDR3 sequence: CASSPGGGGTEAFF. The CDR3 coding sequence is TGTGCCAGCAGTCCCGGGGGGGGCGGCACTGAAGCTTTCTTT.

This clonotype occurred many times. The genes are TRBV12-3 or TRBV12-4 and TRBJ1-2; a weak D match, TRBD1 (5 bases). Trimming stripped 6 bases from V and 4 bases from J, with 15 bases between. The CDR3 loop spans 14 amino acids. In nucleotides, the CDR3 is TGTGCCAGCAGCCCCAGTCGGGGGGGCTATGGCTACACCTTC. Translating gives CASSPSRGGYGYTF.

To note about this clonotype: Since a much larger clone is just one base distant, this may be a read error. V gene TRBV7-9 combines with J gene TRBJ2-1; 16 bases are a match to TRBD2. This CDR3 has 15 amino acids. The germline gives CDR1 SEHNR, CDR2 FQNEAQ (reference sequence). The V segment lost 6 bases and the J segment 8 bases; nucleotides outside the gene matches: 4. The CDR3 bases are TGTGCCAGCAGGTCGGGACTAGCGGGAGGGGATGAGCAGTTCTTC. It codes for CASRSGLAGGDEQFF. Supplemented by reference TRBV7-9 and TRBJ2-1, the full variable domain reads DTGVSQNPRHKITKRGQNVTFRCDPISEHNRLYWYRQTLGQGPEFLTYFQNEAQLEKSRLLSDRFSAERPKGSFSTLEIQRTEQGDSAMYLCASRSGLAGGDEQFFGPGTRLTVL.

Ten or more counts support this clonotype. The V and J genes are TRBV24-1 and TRBJ1-5, with 11 bases identical to TRBD1. This CDR3 spans 15 amino acids. Germline V lookup: CDR1 KGHDR, CDR2 SFDVKD. Unmatched junction bases numbered 4, after V lost 3 bases and J lost 7 bases. CDR3 sequence reads: CATSDPRDRGQPQHF. The CDR3 DNA reads TGTGCCACCAGTGATCCTCGGGACAGGGGGCAGCCCCAGCATTTT.

This clonotype was detected many times. The chain carries TRBV11-2 and TRBJ2-1; D possibly matches TRBD1 or TRBD2 (5 bases each). Germline loops: CDR1 SGHAT, CDR2 FQNNGV. The CDR3 loop spans 17 amino acids. Trimming removed 5 bases from V and 5 bases from J, with 22 bases in between. The CDR3 is CASSPRGGAAPHNEQFF. The CDR3 bases are TGTGCCAGCAGCCCGAGGGGTGGAGCGGCCCCACACAATGAGCAGTTCTTC.

This clonotype was found a few times. This CDR3 is CSAEGGRGQFEQFF. The CDR3 coding sequence is TGCAGTGCTGAAGGGGGTCGCGGGCAATTTGAGCAGTTCTTC. This chain uses TRBV20-1 with TRBJ2-1; D may be TRBD1 (6 bases). Germline CDR1 DFQATT, CDR2 SNEGSKA (reference sequence). CDR3 length: 14 amino acids. Trimming removed 5 bases at V and 9 bases at J, with 20 bases between.

There are a few counts of this clonotype. This chain uses TRBV29-1 with TRBJ1-5; D may be TRBD1 (6 bases). CDR1 is SQVTM, CDR2 ANQGSEA, per germline. This CDR3 comprises 12 residues. V lost 5 bases to trimming and J lost 4 bases, with 9 bases between them. CDR3 protein: CSVITGNQPQHF. The CDR3 DNA follows: TGCAGCGTTATTACAGGGAATCAGCCCCAGCATTTT.

This clonotype was recorded at least ten times. This chain uses TRBV15 with TRBJ1-1; 8 positions match TRBD1. The V segment lost 5 bases and the J segment 4 bases; nucleotides outside the gene matches: 6. CDR1 LNHNV and CDR2 YYDKDF come from the germline V gene (reference sequence). CDR3 size: 14 residues. CDR3 DNA: TGTGCCACCAGCGACCCGGACAGGGTCACTGAAGCTTTCTTT. This translates into CATSDPDRVTEAFF.

The chain joins TRBV12-3 or TRBV12-4 to TRBJ2-2; 9 nucleotides align to TRBD2. Trimming cost V 8 bases and J 4 bases; bases outside gene matches: 17. This CDR3 region has 18 residues. The CDR3 DNA reads as TGTGCCAGCGGACCGACTAGCGGACTTGTCACGAGCACCGGGGAGCTGTTTTTT. Amino acid sequence: CASGPTSGLVTSTGELFF.

This clonotype was picked up many times. This chain uses TRBV2 with TRBJ2-2; D is perhaps TRBD2 (6 bases). V was clipped by 11 bases and J by 5 bases, with 15 bases between them. The CDR3 sequence is 13 residues long. Germline V gene data show CDR1 as SNHLY and CDR2 as FYNNEI. The CDR3 is CAVLTGVTGELFF. CDR3 in DNA: TGTGCCGTGCTAACGGGGGTAACCGGGGAGCTGTTTTTT.

In its sample, this clonotype was seen many times. The V call is TRBV2, the J call TRBJ2-3; D remains unclear. The length of the CDR3 is 13 residues. CDR1 and CDR2 from the germline V gene are SNHLY and FYNNEI. The V end was cut by 4 bases, the J end by 2 bases, with 7 bases between. The CDR3 spells CASSVEFTDTQYF. In DNA form, the CDR3 reads TGTGCCAGCAGTGTCGAATTCACAGATACGCAGTATTTT.

The table lists this clonotype with a few counts. The chain uses TRBV27 and TRBJ2-7; a possible D gene is TRBD2 (5 bases). Per germline, CDR1 MNHEY and CDR2 SMNVEV (reference sequence). This CDR3 is built from 14 residues. The V end lost 0 bases, the J end lost 7 bases, and 13 bases lay between the germline ends. This CDR3 reads CASSLSGLTGEQYF. CDR3 coding DNA: TGTGCCAGCAGTTTATCGGGCCTGACGGGGGAGCAGTACTTC.

This clonotype came up many times. The genes are TRBV6-2 or TRBV6-3 and TRBJ2-7; the match to TRBD2 covers 9 bases. Per the germline V gene, CDR1 is MNHEY and CDR2 is SVGEGT. J was trimmed by 13 bases and V by 6 bases; bases with no gene match: 16. This CDR3 is 14 amino acids long. CDR3 sequence reads: CASSYLLHSGSQYF. CDR3 nucleotide sequence: TGTGCCAGCAGCTACCTTCTCCATAGCGGGAGTCAATACTTC.

This clonotype was observed a few times. This chain joins TRBV28 and TRBJ2-5; TRBD1 is a possible D gene (6 bases). The CDR3 sequence is 14 residues long. Trimming shortened V by 5 bases and J by 0 bases, and 10 bases separated the two germline ends. CDR1 is MDHEN, CDR2 SYDVKM, per germline. The CDR3 spells CASSPSGDQETQYF. CDR3 sequence (DNA): TGTGCCAGCAGTCCTTCAGGGGACCAAGAGACCCAGTACTTC.

The chain joins TRBV7-2 to TRBJ2-3; 13 bases fit TRBD2. Trimming cost V 5 bases and J 5 bases; bases outside gene matches: 4. The CDR3 contains 15 residues. Per the germline V gene, CDR1 is SGHTA and CDR2 is FQGNSA. The CDR3 region is CASSRGLAGEDTQYF. As DNA, the CDR3 is TGTGCCAGCAGCCGCGGACTAGCGGGAGAAGATACGCAGTATTTT.

In its sample, this clonotype was seen many times. This rearrangement joins TRBV12-3 or TRBV12-4 to TRBJ1-4; possible D gene TRBD1, 6 bases. The V end lost 6 bases, the J end lost 4 bases, and 15 bases lay between the germline ends. The CDR3 spans 15 residues. The DNA for the CDR3 is TGTGCCAGCAGCCGATTCGAAGGGGGTAATGAAAAACTGTTTTTT. It translates to CASSRFEGGNEKLFF.

This clonotype was counted at least ten times. The chain is built from TRBV20-1 and TRBJ1-6, with a tentative D call TRBD1 (5 bases). V lost 3 bases, J lost 9 bases, and 18 bases lay in between. This CDR3 spans 15 amino acids. Germline assignment: CDR1 DFQATT and CDR2 SNEGSKA (reference sequence). DNA of the CDR3: TGCAGTGCTAGGCACACGGGGACCGACAGTTCACCCCTCCACTTT. Amino acids: CSARHTGTDSSPLHF.

The chain combines TRBV19 with TRBJ1-1; 8 bases are a match to TRBD1. The CDR3 runs 17 residues. V shed 3 bases and J 3 bases; nucleotides not matched to a gene: 12. The germline V gene has CDR1 LNHDA and CDR2 SQIVND (reference sequence). The CDR3 DNA follows: TGTGCCAGTAGTATTTCTCTGGGACAGGAAATTTACACTGAAGCTTTCTTT. This translates into CASSISLGQEIYTEAFF.

This clonotype has just a few counts. This clone may be a read error of a much larger clone one base away. The CDR3 DNA sequence: TGTACCAGCAGTTTAATCGGGACAGGGGATATAGAGACCCAGTACTTC. This translates into CTSSLIGTGDIETQYF. V and J are TRBV28 and TRBJ2-5; 10 bases are shared with TRBD1. CDR1 is MDHEN and CDR2 is SYDVKM in the germline V gene. The CDR3 consists of 16 residues. Full variable domain (missing parts from reference TRBV28 and TRBJ2-5): DVKVTQSSRYLVKRTGEKVFLECVQDMDHENMFWYRQDPGLGLRLIYFSYDVKMKEKGDIPEGYSVSREKKERFSLILESASTNQTSMYLCTSSLIGTGDIETQYFGPGTRLLVL.

This clonotype was seen repeatedly, ten times or more. This chain links TRBV15 with TRBJ2-3; the match to TRBD2 covers 10 bases. The V gene's germline CDR1 is LNHNV and CDR2 YYDKDF (reference sequence). V lost 3 bases and J lost 4; bases outside the gene matches: 4. CDR3 size: 15 residues. CDR3 in amino acids: CATSSRAGGADTQYF. The CDR3 bases are TGTGCCACCAGCAGCCGAGCGGGAGGGGCAGATACGCAGTATTTT.